This TCR beta chain was captured in a study of T cell changes during pregnancy in multiple sclerosis. Profiling relied on immunoSEQ multiplex PCR, and the TCRdb table lists in-frame clones only, not all of them. The profile shows roughly 52,000 clones, just under 90% of them singletons. The receptor's source is a female donor with multiple sclerosis, enrolled in a pregnancy study. Sequencing used CD4+ T cells from peripheral blood mononuclear cells, obtained in the first trimester of pregnancy.

The CDR3 spells CASSVGTAYQPQHF. CDR3 DNA sequence: TGTGCCAGCAGTGTTGGGACAGCCTATCAGCCCCAGCATTTT. V gene TRBV2 combines with J gene TRBJ1-5, with 7 bases aligning to TRBD1. The CDR3 consists of 14 residues. J was trimmed by 5 bases and V by 4 bases; bases with no gene match: 5. Per the germline V gene, CDR1 is SNHLY and CDR2 is FYNNEI. Full variable domain (outside the CDR3, taken from reference TRBV2 and TRBJ1-5): EPEVTQTPSHQVTQMGQEVILRCVPISNHLYFYWYRQILGQKVEFLVSFYNNEISEKSEIFDDQFSVERPDGSNFTLKIRSTKLEDSAMYFCASSVGTAYQPQHFGDGTRLSIL.